Listed below are T cell receptor beta chains from one sample, sequenced in a study of Ad26.COV2.S vaccination and SARS-CoV-2 variants. Clones were read by immunoSEQ multiplex PCR, and TCRdb kept only the in-frame ones, dropping some. Here the sample spans about 460,000 clones, about 89% being singletons. The sample here was peripheral blood, taken in a trial of Ad26.COV2.S vaccine versus placebo. These receptors were taken from a person between 18 and 59 years old who received the Ad26.COV2.S COVID-19 vaccine or a placebo. CDR3s include the opening cysteine and the closing phenylalanine or tryptophan. A D gene is named only where the DNA matches it firmly. Clone sizes are given selectively: once, few, many, or a class where the clone is expanded.

clone size	V gene	D gene	J gene	CDR3 DNA	CDR3 protein
once	TRBV30	TRBD1	TRBJ1-5	TGTGCCTGGAATGCAGCACAGGGGAATAGCAATCAGCCCCAGCATTTT	CAWNAAQGNSNQPQHF
-	TRBV18	-	TRBJ2-5	TGTGCCAGCTCACTCCTCCAGGGAAAAGGAGAGACCCAGTACTTC	CASSLLQGKGETQYF
-	TRBV11-2	TRBD1	TRBJ1-3	TGTGCCAGCAGCCCGACGACAGGGAGTGGAAACACCATATATTTT	CASSPTTGSGNTIYF
once	TRBV5-4	-	TRBJ2-1	TGTGCCAGCAGCCCCAGGGCGGCCAATGAGCAGTTCTTC	CASSPRAANEQFF
once	TRBV19	TRBD1	TRBJ1-5	TGTGCCAGTAGTTCGGGGACAGGGGGTGTATTGGTATATAGCAATCAGCCCCAGCATTTT	CASSSGTGGVLVYSNQPQHF
-	TRBV7-9	TRBD1	TRBJ2-3	TGTGCCAGCAGCTCCACGGGACAGTTCACAGATACGCAGTATTTT	CASSSTGQFTDTQYF
-	TRBV11-2	-	TRBJ1-1	TGTGCCAGCAGGCTTAATCTTGTGAACACTGAAGCTTTCTTT	CASRLNLVNTEAFF
-	TRBV14	TRBD2	TRBJ2-1	TGTGCCAGCAGACCAAGCGGGGGTAATAGGGTCTTC	CASRPSGGNRVF
-	TRBV19	TRBD2	TRBJ2-5	TGTGCCAGTAGGGCTAGCGGTCAAGAGACCCAGTACTTC	CASRASGQETQYF
-	TRBV6-5	TRBD1	TRBJ2-7	TGTGCCAGCAATGGACAGGGGGGGGTGGAGCAGTACTTC	CASNGQGGVEQYF
-	TRBV28	-	TRBJ1-1	TGTGCCAGCAGCCGACGGGGGCAGAATAGTGAAGCTTTCTTT	CASSRRGQNSEAFF
once	TRBV18	TRBD2	TRBJ2-7	TGTGCCAGCTCACCCCACGTCGGACTAGCGGGAGTGGACGAGCAGTACTTC	CASSPHVGLAGVDEQYF
-	TRBV3-1/TRBV3-2	-	TRBJ2-3	TGTGCCAGCAGCCAAGATGGGTCCGGGCCGCGTGCTAGCACAGATACGCAGTATTTT	CASSQDGSGPRASTDTQYF
-	TRBV5-1	-	TRBJ2-3	TGCGCCAGCAAGAATGGGGGCACAGATACGCAGTATTTT	CASKNGGTDTQYF
once	TRBV15	TRBD1	TRBJ1-1	TGTGCCACCAGCAGAGTCCCGGGACAGAGGTCTGAAGCTTTCTTT	CATSRVPGQRSEAFF
-	TRBV5-1	-	TRBJ2-2	TGCGCCAGCAGCCCCGGGAATGTGGGCACCGGGGAGCTGTTTTTT	CASSPGNVGTGELFF
-	TRBV10-3	TRBD2	TRBJ2-3	TGTGCCATCAAGGGACTAGCGGGAGTTCATACGCAGTATTTT	CAIKGLAGVHTQYF
-	TRBV5-6	TRBD2	TRBJ2-3	TGTGCCAGCAGAGTACTAGCGGGTAAGACCACAGATACGCAGTATTTT	CASRVLAGKTTDTQYF
-	TRBV3-1/TRBV3-2	-	TRBJ1-1	TGTGCCAGCAGCCAATCCTTCACTGAAGCTTTCTTT	CASSQSFTEAFF
-	TRBV19	-	TRBJ1-1	TGTGCCAGTAGTATAGGAGGATCTGAAGCTTTCTTT	CASSIGGSEAFF
-	TRBV4-1	-	TRBJ1-1	TGCGCCAGCAGCCAAGAAGGGTGGAACACTGAAGCTTTCTTT	CASSQEGWNTEAFF
-	TRBV4-1	-	TRBJ1-1	TGCGCCAGCAGCCAACTCCCCGCTCAGGACACTGAAGCTTTCTTT	CASSQLPAQDTEAFF
-	TRBV2	-	TRBJ1-2	TGTGCCAGCAGGAATACAGGGAACTATGGCTACACCTTC	CASRNTGNYGYTF
-	TRBV2	TRBD1	TRBJ1-4	TGTGCCAGCAGTGTAGAGGGGGCGCGTCCTAATGAAAAACTGTTTTTT	CASSVEGARPNEKLFF
-	TRBV5-4	-	TRBJ2-1	TGTGCCAGCAGCCGGGACCCTCTCTACAATGAGCAGTTCTTC	CASSRDPLYNEQFF
-	TRBV18	TRBD2	TRBJ2-1	TGTGCCAGCTCACCCCTACTAGCGGGAACGGGGAATGAGCAGTTCTTC	CASSPLLAGTGNEQFF
-	TRBV28	-	TRBJ2-2	TGTGCCAGCAGTCCCTCTTGGGGCAGGGACACCGGGGAGCTGTTTTTT	CASSPSWGRDTGELFF
-	TRBV3-1/TRBV3-2	-	TRBJ2-7	TGTGCCAGCAGTCGCAGCCACGAGCAGTACTTC	CASSRSHEQYF
-	TRBV9	-	TRBJ2-3	TGTGCCAGCAGCGTAGCGTATGGCACAGATACGCAGTATTTT	CASSVAYGTDTQYF
-	TRBV18	TRBD1	TRBJ1-1	TGTGCCAGCTCTCCCGGACAGGGGAACACTGAAGCTTTCTTT	CASSPGQGNTEAFF
-	TRBV18	TRBD1	TRBJ1-1	TGTGCCAGCTCACCTCCCTCAGGGGGGAACACTGAAGCTTTCTTT	CASSPPSGGNTEAFF
-	TRBV12-3/TRBV12-4	-	TRBJ1-2	TGTGCCAGCAGTTTACAGGAGGGCTATGGCTACACCTTC	CASSLQEGYGYTF
-	TRBV5-4	-	TRBJ2-5	TGTGCCAGCAGCTTGGTCGGCCAAGAGACCCAGTACTTC	CASSLVGQETQYF
few	TRBV28	-	TRBJ1-1	TGTGCCAGCAGTGTCCCTGTGAACACTGAAGCTTTCTTT	CASSVPVNTEAFF
-	TRBV19	-	TRBJ2-7	TGTGCCAGTAGTATAGAGGGAGGCAGGGCCACCTACGAGCAGTACTTC	CASSIEGGRATYEQYF
-	TRBV11-2	TRBD2	TRBJ2-1	TGTGCCAGCAGCAAACGACTGGTCTGGCAGCGGGAGGGTGAGCAGTTCTTC	CASSKRLVWQREGEQFF
-	TRBV21-1	-	TRBJ2-3	TGTGCCAGCAGCAAAAGGCACACAGATACGCAGTATTTT	CASSKRHTDTQYF
-	TRBV10-3	TRBD2	TRBJ2-3	TGTGCCATCAGGGCGCGGGGGGATAGCACAGATACGCAGTATTTT	CAIRARGDSTDTQYF
-	TRBV5-8	-	TRBJ2-5	TGTGCCAGCAGCTTTGGGACCTACGTGACCCAGTACTTC	CASSFGTYVTQYF
-	TRBV7-9	-	TRBJ1-2	TGTGCCAGCAGCTTTCCGCAGGGAACTAACTATGGCTACACCTTC	CASSFPQGTNYGYTF
-	TRBV19	-	TRBJ2-7	TGTGCCAGTAGTATAGGCGGGGAGCGTCCACAGTACTTC	CASSIGGERPQYF
-	TRBV11-2	-	TRBJ1-2	TGTGCCAGCAGCTCCACCACAGGGTCTGGGTATGGCTACACCTTC	CASSSTTGSGYGYTF
-	TRBV5-1	-	TRBJ1-5	TGCGCCAGCAGCTTGGCCATAGGGACTGTAGATAATCAGCCCCAGCATTTT	CASSLAIGTVDNQPQHF
few	TRBV29-1	TRBD2	TRBJ2-3	TGCAGCGTGGAACTAGCGGGAGGAGCAGATACGCAGTATTTT	CSVELAGGADTQYF
-	TRBV3-1/TRBV3-2	-	TRBJ2-4	TGTGCCAGCAGCCAAGGTTTAGGGGATAACATTCAGTACTTC	CASSQGLGDNIQYF
-	TRBV10-1	TRBD2	TRBJ2-7	TGCGCCAGCAGTCCGACTAGCGGGATGGGCGAGCAGTACTTC	CASSPTSGMGEQYF
-	TRBV6-5	-	TRBJ1-1	TGTGCCAGCAGTAGCCCCTGGGGATCTGAAGCTTTCTTT	CASSSPWGSEAFF
-	TRBV19	-	TRBJ2-1	TGTGCCAGTAGTGGGCGGGCTTACAATGAGCAGTTCTTC	CASSGRAYNEQFF
-	TRBV15	TRBD2	TRBJ2-3	TGTGCCACCAGCCGCGGCGGGGGAAGCACAGATACGCAGTATTTT	CATSRGGGSTDTQYF
-	TRBV27	-	TRBJ2-6	TGTGCCAGCAGTTCCCGTGTGAGCGGGGCCAACGTCCTGACTTTC	CASSSRVSGANVLTF
-	TRBV27	-	TRBJ2-7	TGTGCCAGCTCGCCAGGCCCCCCGGGGTACGAGCAGTACTTC	CASSPGPPGYEQYF
-	TRBV7-5	-	TRBJ1-4	TGTGCCAGAAGCTTAATAGGGGGGACTAATGAAAAACTGTTTTTT	CARSLIGGTNEKLFF
once	TRBV2	TRBD1	TRBJ2-2	TGTGCCAGCCGGACAGGGTCCACCGGGGAGCTGTTTTTT	CASRTGSTGELFF
-	TRBV5-4	-	TRBJ2-1	TGTGCCAGCAGCTCCAACCTAGCAAATGAGCAGTTCTTC	CASSSNLANEQFF
-	TRBV2	TRBD2	TRBJ2-3	TGTGCCAGCAGGGAAGTTAGCGGGAGAACAGATACGCAGTATTTT	CASREVSGRTDTQYF
once	TRBV7-9	-	TRBJ1-6	TGTGCCAGCAGCCAATCCTGGGGGGGGAATTCACCCCTCCACTTT	CASSQSWGGNSPLHF
-	TRBV5-1	-	TRBJ2-1	TGCGCCAGCAGCTTACCCGGGATTTACTCCTACAATGAGCAGTTCTTC	CASSLPGIYSYNEQFF